The 27 T cell receptor beta chains presented below share a single source sample, sequenced in a study of T cell responses to AZD1222 COVID-19 vaccine. This table comes from immunoSEQ multiplex PCR, and its TCRdb copy is limited to in-frame clones, with some not included. Here the sample spans about 110,000 clones, about 88% being singletons. The material was peripheral blood, obtained on day 0 of AZD1222 vaccination. The receptors shown here come from an adult in good health.

The chain carries TRBV29-1 and TRBJ1-2, with TRBD1 matching 7 bases. V dropped 5 bases and J dropped 5; count of bases not matched to a gene: 8. The CDR3 contains 13 residues. Per the germline V gene, CDR1 is SQVTM and CDR2 is ANQGSEA. The CDR3 here is CSVKPGQTYGYTF. CDR3 sequence (DNA): TGCAGCGTTAAGCCGGGACAGACGTATGGCTACACCTTC.

V gene TRBV18 combines with J gene TRBJ1-2; tentatively, D is TRBD1 (6 bases). CDR1 KGHSH and CDR2 LQKENI come from the germline V gene. Trimming shortened V by 3 bases and J by 5 bases, and 16 bases separated the two germline ends. The CDR3 is 15 amino acids. CDR3 sequence reads: CASSPPPGEQYGYTF. DNA of the CDR3: TGTGCCAGCTCACCCCCCCCAGGGGAACAGTATGGCTACACCTTC.

This clone was counted once. The chain recombines TRBV5-1 with TRBJ2-1; D unclear. The ends were cut back, 0 bases at V and 5 bases at J, with 6 bases in the middle. This CDR3 has 13 residues. Germline values: CDR1 SGHRS, CDR2 YFSETQ. CDR3 nucleotides: TGCGCCAGCAGCTTGGCAGTAGACAATGAGCAGTTCTTC. It encodes CASSLAVDNEQFF.

The chain couples TRBV7-9 to TRBJ1-5, with unresolved D. Per germline, CDR1 SEHNR and CDR2 FQNEAQ (reference sequence). The length of the CDR3 is 14 residues. V lost 0 bases, J lost 2 bases, and 5 bases lay in between. CDR3 sequence reads: CASSLASGNQPQHF. CDR3 DNA sequence: TGTGCCAGCAGCTTAGCCTCGGGCAATCAGCCCCAGCATTTT.

This chain links TRBV2 with TRBJ1-5; no firm D call. V gave up 5 bases and J gave up 2 bases, with 13 bases separating them. Germline CDR1 reads SNHLY; CDR2 reads FYNNEI. The CDR3 covers 15 residues. The chain's CDR3 is CASSPWEGGNQPQHF. CDR3 DNA: TGTGCCAGCAGTCCGTGGGAGGGAGGCAATCAGCCCCAGCATTTT.

The rearrangement joins TRBV24-1 to TRBJ1-2; D may be TRBD1 (6 bases). Trimming removed 3 bases at V and 8 bases at J, with 18 bases between. CDR3 length: 15 amino acids. CDR1 is KGHDR, CDR2 SFDVKD, per germline. The DNA of the CDR3 is TGTGCCACCAGTGATGGGGGCAGGGGATCTATGGGCTACACCTTC. This encodes CATSDGGRGSMGYTF.

V gene TRBV5-1 combines with J gene TRBJ2-7; 7 bases align to TRBD2. The CDR3 length is 14 residues. V was pared by 2 bases and J by 0 bases, with 2 bases of the junction left unmatched. The germline V gene has CDR1 SGHRS and CDR2 YFSETQ. This CDR3 is CASSLSGISYEQYF. The CDR3 DNA follows: TGCGCCAGCAGCTTAAGCGGGATCTCCTACGAGCAGTACTTC.

The chain carries TRBV20-1 and TRBJ1-2, with 9 bases aligning to TRBD1. With 6 bases clipped from V and 4 bases from J, the junction kept 9 bases outside the gene matches. The CDR3 spans 14 residues. Germline V lookup: CDR1 DFQATT, CDR2 SNEGSKA (reference sequence). CDR3 sequence (DNA): TGCAGTGCGAGTCCGGGACAGGGTTTCTATGGCTACACCTTC. Translating it yields CSASPGQGFYGYTF.

On this clone: Germline is not matched at one junction end, which may reflect a read error. CDR3 in amino acids: CASGDREGYTF. CDR3 nucleotides: TGTGCCAGCGGTGACAGGGAGGGCTACACCTTC. This chain uses TRBV6-1 with TRBJ1-2, with 7 bases aligning to TRBD1. The CDR3 is made up of 11 amino acids. Per the germline V gene, CDR1 is MNHNS and CDR2 is SASEGT.

The chain has TRBV27 and TRBJ2-3; TRBD2 matches 8 bases. Germline CDR1 reads MNHEY; CDR2 reads SMNVEV (reference sequence). Trimming took 5 bases from V and 5 from J; bases not matched to a gene: 6. The length of the CDR3 is 14 residues. The chain's CDR3 is CASSDRGGRDTQYF. CDR3 nucleotide sequence: TGTGCCAGCAGTGACCGGGGGGGCAGAGATACGCAGTATTTT.

This clone was seen a few times. The chain uses TRBV6-5 and TRBJ1-2; 7 bases agree with TRBD1. J lost 2 bases, V lost 6 bases, and 9 bases had no gene match. The CDR3 sequence is 15 residues long. Germline V lookup: CDR1 MNHEY, CDR2 SVGAGI. The CDR3 DNA is TGTGCCAGCAGCCCAACCCCGACAGGGAACTATGGCTACACCTTC. It encodes CASSPTPTGNYGYTF.

The rearrangement uses TRBV6-1 and TRBJ2-7; D remains unclear. The CDR3 is made up of 14 amino acids. Germline V gives CDR1 MNHNS, CDR2 SASEGT. V was trimmed by 2 bases and J by 2 bases, leaving 10 bases between them. The DNA for the CDR3 is TGTGCCAGCAGTGAAAGAAACGGACCCTACGAGCAGTACTTC. Its translation: CASSERNGPYEQYF.

The chain has TRBV7-6 and TRBJ2-7, with 12 bases lining up with TRBD2. Germline values: CDR1 SGHVS, CDR2 FNYEAQ. V shed 5 bases and J 4 bases; nucleotides not matched to a gene: 6. This CDR3 has 15 amino acids. In DNA form, the CDR3 reads TGTGCCAGCAGCCCGAGACTAGCGGGAGCGTACGAGCAGTACTTC. The encoded protein is CASSPRLAGAYEQYF.

The chain joins TRBV6-1 to TRBJ1-2; 11 positions agree with TRBD1. The length of the CDR3 is 14 residues. The J segment lost 6 bases and the V segment lost 0 bases, leaving 0 bases of the junction unmatched. Germline CDR1 reads MNHNS; CDR2 reads SASEGT. In nucleotides, the CDR3 is TGTGCCAGCAGTGAAGCGGACAGGGGGCATGGCTACACCTTC. It codes for CASSEADRGHGYTF.

The V and J genes are TRBV12-3 or TRBV12-4 and TRBJ2-3, with 8 nucleotides matching TRBD2. The CDR3 has 13 amino acids. The trim removed 10 bases at V and 3 bases at J, leaving 6 bases unmatched. CDR3 bases: TGTGCCACAGCGGGAGAGGCGACAGATACGCAGTATTTT. Translated: CATAGEATDTQYF.

This clone was recorded only once. The CDR3 nucleotides are TGTGCCAGCAGCGGGTGGGGGAGCAGCCAGCCCCAGCATTTT. As protein: CASSGWGSSQPQHF. V gene TRBV2 combines with J gene TRBJ1-5, with D tentatively TRBD1 (5 bases). This CDR3 contains 14 residues. Looked up from germline, CDR1 is SNHLY and CDR2 is FYNNEI. Deletions cut 6 bases from V and 7 bases from J, with 16 bases between. Supplemented by reference TRBV2 and TRBJ1-5, the full variable domain reads EPEVTQTPSHQVTQMGQEVILRCVPISNHLYFYWYRQILGQKVEFLVSFYNNEISEKSEIFDDQFSVERPDGSNFTLKIRSTKLEDSAMYFCASSGWGSSQPQHFGDGTRLSIL.

As for this clone: One end of the junction varies from germline; a read error may be responsible. The genes are TRBV4-1 and TRBJ1-2, with D possibly matching TRBD1 (6 bases). Germline V gives CDR1 MGHRA, CDR2 YSYEKL. This CDR3 has 18 residues. CDR3 DNA sequence: TGCGCCAGCAGTCAAGTATGGTCGGACAGTAAAGTTTTTCATGGCTACACCTTC. It yields the protein CASSQVWSDSKVFHGYTF.

This chain uses TRBV19 with TRBJ1-1, with TRBD1 identical over 7 bases. The V gene end was trimmed by 4 bases and the J gene end by 4 bases; junction bases not matched to a gene: 9. Germline CDR1 and CDR2: LNHDA and SQIVND (reference sequence). This CDR3 is built from 15 residues. The CDR3 region has the DNA TGTGCCAGTAGTAACCGACAGGGAAAGGGCACTGAAGCTTTCTTT. Translation gives CASSNRQGKGTEAFF.

The rearrangement links TRBV6-1 to TRBJ2-1, with 9 bases that match TRBD2. The germline V gene encodes CDR1 MNHNS and CDR2 SASEGT. V shed 2 bases, J shed 10 bases, and the junction held 15 bases outside the gene matches. This CDR3 is 17 amino acids long. For the CDR3, the DNA is TGTGCCAGCAGTGAAACCCTACCGGGACTAGCAGAACTCGAGCAGTTCTTC. Its translation is CASSETLPGLAELEQFF.

This rearrangement joins TRBV7-8 to TRBJ1-3; D gene ambiguous. The CDR3 runs to 15 residues. Trimming removed 5 bases from V and 4 bases from J, with 15 bases in between. CDR1 and CDR2 (germline): SGHVS, FQNEAQ. DNA of the CDR3: TGTGCCAGCAGCCCCCCGTTATTAGGGGGAAACACCATATATTTT. Translation: CASSPPLLGGNTIYF. Full variable domain (remainder filled in from reference TRBV7-8 and TRBJ1-3): GAGVSQSPRYKVAKRGQDVALRCDPISGHVSLFWYQQALGQGPEFLTYFQNEAQLDKSGLPSDRFFAERPEGSVSTLKIQRTQQEDSAVYLCASSPPLLGGNTIYFGEGSWLTVV.

This clone has just one count. The chain joins TRBV11-2 to TRBJ2-1; 13 nucleotides match TRBD2. V lost 3 bases to trimming and J lost 7 bases; unmatched junction nucleotides: 9. The CDR3 has 17 residues. Germline lookup yields CDR1 SGHAT and CDR2 FQNNGV. The CDR3 is CASSFGTGLAGRNEQFF. The CDR3 DNA is TGTGCCAGCAGCTTCGGCACGGGACTAGCGGGAAGGAATGAGCAGTTCTTC.

V is TRBV6-1 and J is TRBJ2-7, with D perhaps TRBD1 (6 bases). The CDR3 runs 14 residues. Germline V lookup: CDR1 MNHNS, CDR2 SASEGT. Trimming stripped 3 bases from V and 6 bases from J, with 15 bases between. CDR3 sequence: CASSEGTGKSEQYF. The CDR3 bases are TGTGCCAGCAGTGAGGGTACAGGGAAATCCGAGCAGTACTTC.

The chain uses TRBV7-2 and TRBJ1-2, with 9 bases aligning to TRBD1. CDR1 and CDR2 from the germline V gene are SGHTA and FQGNSA. V dropped 4 bases and J dropped 4; count of bases not matched to a gene: 7. The length of the CDR3 is 15 residues. CDR3 residues: CASSSETGGLYGYTF. CDR3 DNA sequence: TGTGCCAGCAGCTCAGAAACAGGGGGCCTCTATGGCTACACCTTC. The full variable domain, with the rest looked up from reference TRBV7-2 and TRBJ1-2, is GAGVSQSPSNKVTEKGKDVELRCDPISGHTALYWYRQSLGQGLEFLIYFQGNSAPDKSGLPSDRFSAERTGGSVSTLTIQRTQQEDSAVYLCASSSETGGLYGYTFGSGTRLTVV.

V and J are TRBV14 and TRBJ1-2, with D perhaps matching TRBD1 (5 bases). Germline CDR1 SGHDN, CDR2 FVKESK. The CDR3 has 13 amino acids. V lost 6 bases to trimming and J lost 1 base, with 9 bases between them. Here the CDR3 reads CASSLQVNYGYTF. The CDR3 nucleotides read TGTGCCAGCAGTCTACAGGTTAACTATGGCTACACCTTC.

The V and J genes are TRBV19 and TRBJ1-1; TRBD1 matches 7 bases. This CDR3 spans 14 amino acids. Trimming at V came to 6 bases and at J to 1 base, leaving 5 bases not matched to a gene. Germline V lookup: CDR1 LNHDA, CDR2 SQIVND (reference sequence). The DNA for the CDR3 is TGTGCCAGTAGGGCGACAGGGAAGAACACTGAAGCTTTCTTT. This sequence encodes CASRATGKNTEAFF.

The rearrangement links TRBV6-6 to TRBJ1-2, with 7 bases aligning to TRBD1. Germline V gene lookup returns CDR1 MNHNY and CDR2 SVGAGI (reference sequence). The CDR3 loop spans 13 amino acids. Trimming removed 6 bases from V and 4 bases from J; junction bases left unmatched: 5. The chain's CDR3 is CASSQTGLYGYTF. The CDR3, as DNA: TGTGCCAGCAGCCAGACAGGGCTCTATGGCTACACCTTC.

The chain carries TRBV29-1 and TRBJ1-1; D remains ambiguous. Germline V gene data show CDR1 as SQVTM and CDR2 as ANQGSEA. This CDR3 is built from 12 residues. Trimming removed 2 bases from V and 6 bases from J, with 10 bases in between. The CDR3 nucleotides read TGCAGCGTTGAACCTTTCGGGGCTGAAGCTTTCTTT. Residues: CSVEPFGAEAFF.